This TCR beta chain derives from a study of early stage breast cancer tumors. Whole-study results and caveats: Compared with adjacent normal breast tissue, tumors showed around 2.7-fold greater T cell density and higher clonality. Tumor and normal breast were distinguished via blood comparison in about 85% of the 16 patients.

CDR3 length: 15 amino acids. Germline CDR1 reads GTSNPN; CDR2 reads SVGIG (reference sequence). Trimming stripped 1 base from V and 2 bases from J, with 14 bases between. Repertoires were generated with immunoSEQ multiplex PCR, while TCRdb's copy carries only in-frame clones and drops some. The sample lists 45,000 to 65,000 clones; around four fifths were seen once. A word on this clone: The antigen remains undetermined.

The sequencing sample was made of blood. This chain links TRBV30 with TRBJ1-2; D remains unclear. The source of this sequence is a person aged 40 to 49 with breast cancer. As DNA, the CDR3 is TGTGCCTGGAGTGCCGCAGTTTGGGTGAACTATGGCTACACCTTC. Protein sequence: CAWSAAVWVNYGYTF.